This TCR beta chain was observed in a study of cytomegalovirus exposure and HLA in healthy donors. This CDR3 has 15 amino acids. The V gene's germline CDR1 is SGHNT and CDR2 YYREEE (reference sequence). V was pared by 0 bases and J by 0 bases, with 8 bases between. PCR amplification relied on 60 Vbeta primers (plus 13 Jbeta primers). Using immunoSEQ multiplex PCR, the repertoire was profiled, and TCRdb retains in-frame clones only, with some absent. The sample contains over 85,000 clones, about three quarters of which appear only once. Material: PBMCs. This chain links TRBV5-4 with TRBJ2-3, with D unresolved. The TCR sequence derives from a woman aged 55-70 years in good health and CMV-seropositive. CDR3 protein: CASSLGGASTDTQYF. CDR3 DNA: TGTGCCAGCAGCTTGGGCGGTGCTAGCACAGATACGCAGTATTTT.